A selection of T cell receptor beta chains follows, all from one sample in a study of blood T cell repertoires in COVID-19. The assay was immunoSEQ multiplex PCR, and TCRdb's table has in-frame clones only and misses some. Of around 70,000 clones listed, about 80% are singletons. The sequenced material came from peripheral blood. The receptors come from a man older than 75 with acute or convalescent COVID-19. Each CDR3 is given with its conserved first and last residue. Each record gives: CDR3 protein, CDR3 DNA, V gene, clone size, J gene, CDR3 length, D gene. D genes are given only for firm matches. Size tells how often a clone was seen (once, few, many) or the class of an expanded clone, and some rows leave it out.

CASSTLGFYEQYF,TGTGCCAGCAGCACCTTGGGCTTCTACGAGCAGTACTTC,TRBV7-2,NA,TRBJ2-7,13,NA
CASSQGQDRSPLHF,TGCGCCAGCAGCCAAGGACAGGATCGTTCACCCCTCCACTTT,TRBV4-3,once,TRBJ1-6,14,NA
CASSTGGPGELFF,TGTGCCAGTTCGACGGGGGGTCCCGGGGAGCTGTTTTTT,TRBV12-3/TRBV12-4,NA,TRBJ2-2,13,TRBD2
CASSLQGEHGYTF,TGTGCCAGCAGTTTACAGGGGGAGCATGGCTACACCTTC,TRBV27,few,TRBJ1-2,13,TRBD1
CASSGTSGGARNEQFF,TGTGCCAGCAGCGGGACTAGCGGGGGGGCTAGGAATGAGCAGTTCTTC,TRBV9,NA,TRBJ2-1,16,TRBD2
CASSLLAGAYNEQFF,TGTGCCAGCAGTTTATTAGCGGGGGCTTACAATGAGCAGTTCTTC,TRBV6-6,NA,TRBJ2-1,15,TRBD2
CATGEPGQGINEQFF,TGTGCCACCGGTGAACCGGGACAGGGGATCAATGAGCAGTTCTTC,TRBV24-1,few,TRBJ2-1,15,TRBD1
CASSDSGQARSGYTF,TGTGCCAGCAGTGACTCTGGACAGGCCAGGAGTGGCTACACCTTC,TRBV6-4,NA,TRBJ1-2,15,TRBD1
CASSVDRGIRYF,TGTGCCAGCAGCGTAGACAGGGGGATACGGTATTTT,TRBV9,NA,TRBJ2-3,12,TRBD1
CASSQGQENTGELFF,TGCGCCAGCAGCCAGGGACAGGAAAACACCGGGGAGCTGTTTTTT,TRBV5-1,NA,TRBJ2-2,15,TRBD1
CASTLGSGRLTDTQYF,TGTGCCAGCACTTTAGGTAGCGGGAGGCTCACAGATACGCAGTATTTT,TRBV27,NA,TRBJ2-3,16,TRBD2
CAWSGYRAATNEKLFF,TGTGCCTGGAGTGGGTACAGGGCCGCAACTAATGAAAAACTGTTTTTT,TRBV30,NA,TRBJ1-4,16,NA
CASSPGQGAVPQHF,TGTGCCAGCTCACCGGGACAGGGGGCCGTGCCCCAGCATTTT,TRBV18,NA,TRBJ1-5,14,TRBD1
CASSLRGSGDSSQHF,TGTGCCAGCAGCTTGAGAGGGTCAGGAGATTCGTCCCAGCATTTT,TRBV7-9,NA,TRBJ1-5,15,NA
CASFTGTPSTDTQYF,TGCGCCAGCTTTACCGGGACACCAAGCACAGATACGCAGTATTTT,TRBV5-1,NA,TRBJ2-3,15,NA
CASSLGQGGGYTF,TGCGCCAGCAGCTTGGGACAGGGTGGAGGCTACACCTTC,TRBV5-1,NA,TRBJ1-2,13,TRBD1
CATSGSGRTDTQYF,TGTGCCACCTCCGGGAGCGGGAGAACAGATACGCAGTATTTT,TRBV28,NA,TRBJ2-3,14,TRBD2
CASSQFSGTDYEAFF,TGTGCCAGCAGCCAATTTTCTGGGACAGATTATGAAGCTTTCTTT,TRBV14,NA,TRBJ1-1,15,TRBD1
CASRKMGRYSTDTQYF,TGTGCCAGCCGTAAAATGGGGAGGTACAGCACAGATACGCAGTATTTT,TRBV27,once,TRBJ2-3,16,NA
CATSRDGTGRGPLHF,TGTGCCACCAGCAGAGATGGTACAGGGCGGGGGCCCCTCCACTTT,TRBV15,NA,TRBJ1-6,15,NA
CASSVVPSGGEQYF,TGTGCCAGCAGCGTAGTACCTAGCGGAGGCGAGCAGTACTTC,TRBV9,NA,TRBJ2-7,14,TRBD2
CASSWKGRDTEAFF,TGTGCCAGCAGCTGGAAGGGGAGGGACACTGAAGCTTTCTTT,TRBV7-2,NA,TRBJ1-1,14,NA
CASSSPGTGRSGNTIYF,TGTGCCAGCAGCTCCCCAGGGACAGGCCGCTCTGGAAACACCATATATTTT,TRBV7-2,NA,TRBJ1-3,17,TRBD1
CASSPFGTGLYEQYF,TGTGCCAGCAGTCCATTCGGGACAGGCCTTTACGAGCAGTACTTC,TRBV28,NA,TRBJ2-7,15,TRBD1
CASSLFVPMNTEAFF,TGTGCCAGCAGTTTATTTGTCCCAATGAACACTGAAGCTTTCTTT,TRBV27,NA,TRBJ1-1,15,NA
CASSLVPEQPQHF,TGCGCCAGCAGCTTGGTTCCCGAGCAGCCCCAGCATTTT,TRBV5-1,NA,TRBJ1-5,13,NA
CASSQSEAKNIQYF,TGTGCCAGCAGCCAGTCCGAAGCCAAAAACATTCAGTACTTC,TRBV7-2,NA,TRBJ2-4,14,NA